The 8 T cell receptor beta chains below all came from one sample that was sequenced in a study of blood T cell repertoires in COVID-19. The method was immunoSEQ multiplex PCR; TCRdb's version includes in-frame clones alone and lacks a portion of them. The table records a few hundred thousand clones, roughly nine tenths of them present only once. The sample taken for sequencing was PBMCs or T cells enriched from blood (not recorded which). The receptors shown here come from a woman aged 40 to 50 who had recovered from COVID-19.

The CDR3 DNA sequence: TGTGCCAGCAGCTTTTTTAGCGTCTCTGGAAACACCATATATTTT. Translation gives CASSFFSVSGNTIYF. V is TRBV7-9 and J is TRBJ1-3, with D hard to call. Germline V gene data show CDR1 as SEHNR and CDR2 as FQNEAQ (reference sequence). The CDR3 has 15 amino acids. V lost 3 bases and J lost 0, with 9 bases in between.

In its sample, this clone was seen many times. The chain combines TRBV19 with TRBJ1-1; a possible D gene is TRBD1 (6 bases). Trimming took 6 bases from V and 0 from J, leaving 14 bases between them. The CDR3 is 15 residues long. Germline V gene sequence: CDR1 LNHDA, CDR2 SQIVND (reference sequence). The CDR3 loop reads CASRTGGAMNTEAFF. In DNA, the CDR3 is TGTGCCAGTAGGACCGGGGGGGCCATGAACACTGAAGCTTTCTTT.

The genes are TRBV28 and TRBJ1-1; 7 bases map to TRBD1. CDR3 size: 15 residues. The germline V gene encodes CDR1 MDHEN and CDR2 SYDVKM. Losses at the gene ends were 3 bases for V and 7 bases for J; bases not matched to a gene: 11. The CDR3 DNA is TGTGCCAGCAGTTTCGTAGGGGGCCGAAGCCATGAAGCTTTCTTT. Its translation is CASSFVGGRSHEAFF.

V is TRBV19 and J is TRBJ2-1; 7 bases map to TRBD2. Per the germline V gene, CDR1 is LNHDA and CDR2 is SQIVND (reference sequence). The CDR3 length is 16 residues. V gave up 1 base and J gave up 8 bases; unmatched junction bases: 11. The CDR3 sequence: CASSIGTGGSTYEQFF. As DNA, the CDR3 is TGTGCCAGTAGTATAGGGACGGGAGGTTCTACATATGAGCAGTTCTTC.

The rearrangement uses TRBV2 and TRBJ2-1; 7 bases align to TRBD2. This CDR3 has 15 amino acids. Germline V gene lookup returns CDR1 SNHLY and CDR2 FYNNEI. J gave up 0 bases and V 6 bases, and 5 bases lay outside the gene matches. Here the CDR3 reads CASRGPSGSYNEQFF. CDR3 in DNA: TGTGCCAGCAGGGGTCCTAGCGGCTCCTACAATGAGCAGTTCTTC. Variable domain in full (rest from reference TRBV2 and TRBJ2-1): EPEVTQTPSHQVTQMGQEVILRCVPISNHLYFYWYRQILGQKVEFLVSFYNNEISEKSEIFDDQFSVERPDGSNFTLKIRSTKLEDSAMYFCASRGPSGSYNEQFFGPGTRLTVL.

V is TRBV7-2 and J is TRBJ1-1, with D unclear. The CDR3 covers 16 residues. The V end was cut by 1 base, the J end by 1 base, with 13 bases between. Germline-derived CDR1 and CDR2 are SGHTA and FQGNSA. In nucleotides, the CDR3 is TGTGCCAGCAGCTTAGAAAGTCAGATACGGAACACTGAAGCTTTCTTT. Amino acid sequence: CASSLESQIRNTEAFF. Full variable domain (missing parts from reference TRBV7-2 and TRBJ1-1): GAGVSQSPSNKVTEKGKDVELRCDPISGHTALYWYRQSLGQGLEFLIYFQGNSAPDKSGLPSDRFSAERTGGSVSTLTIQRTQQEDSAVYLCASSLESQIRNTEAFFGQGTRLTVV.

The chain employs TRBV28 and TRBJ1-1, with D perhaps matching TRBD1 (6 bases). Germline values: CDR1 MDHEN, CDR2 SYDVKM. V lost 6 bases and J 6 bases, leaving 14 bases between the germline ends. The CDR3 has 13 amino acids. In nucleotides, the CDR3 is TGTGCCAGCAGAACCACAGGGCAGGCTGAAGCTTTCTTT. It codes for CASRTTGQAEAFF.

CDR3 sequence: CATSTSGGLEQYF. The CDR3 DNA reads as TGTGCCACCTCCACTAGCGGGGGCCTCGAGCAGTACTTC. The V call is TRBV6-5, the J call TRBJ2-7; 11 bases line up with TRBD2. CDR1 and CDR2 (germline): MNHEY, SVGAGI. J was trimmed by 6 bases and V by 10 bases; bases with no gene match: 8. This CDR3 has 13 amino acids.